Sequencing of this T cell receptor beta chain was carried out in a study of blood T cell repertoires in COVID-19. Germline values: CDR1 SGHTA, CDR2 FQGNSA. V gave up 2 bases and J gave up 3 bases; unmatched junction bases: 2. The CDR3 is 14 amino acids. Sequencing used immunoSEQ multiplex PCR; TCRdb keeps in-frame clones, though not all of them. This sample yields approximately 120,000 clones, of which around four fifths are seen a single time; approximately 25% belongs to the top ten. Sequencing was carried out using peripheral blood. This receptor was obtained from a human donor in a cohort sampled during active COVID-19. V is TRBV7-2 and J is TRBJ2-7; TRBD1 matches at 9 bases. CDR3 sequence: CASSLKGQGYEQYF. The CDR3 DNA follows: TGTGCCAGCAGCTTAAAGGGACAGGGCTACGAGCAGTACTTC. Variable domain in full (rest from reference TRBV7-2 and TRBJ2-7): GAGVSQSPSNKVTEKGKDVELRCDPISGHTALYWYRQSLGQGLEFLIYFQGNSAPDKSGLPSDRFSAERTGGSVSTLTIQRTQQEDSAVYLCASSLKGQGYEQYFGPGTRLTVT.